These 16 T cell receptor beta chains came from one sample sequenced in a study of T cells after yellow fever vaccination. MiXCR, run by TCRdb on the 5' RACE reads, gives a single entry per CDR3 protein. The sample shows some 500,000 distinct CDR3 sequences, roughly 13% of them seen only once. This specimen consisted of PBMCs, obtained on the day of the yellow fever booster vaccination. The receptors were sampled from a young man who received the YFV17D yellow fever vaccine.

The table lists this clonotype with a few counts. The J gene is TRBJ2-7, the V gene TRBV19, with TRBD2 identical over 9 bases. V gave up 4 bases and J gave up 7 bases; unmatched junction bases: 14. The CDR3 has 16 amino acids. Per the germline V gene, CDR1 is LNHDA and CDR2 is SQIVND (reference sequence). The CDR3 DNA is TGTGCCAGTAGTACGGGTAGCGGGAGTCTAATGGGAGAGCAGTACTTC. Its protein is CASSTGSGSLMGEQYF.

This clonotype was seen only a few times. The chain has TRBV6-2 or TRBV6-3 and TRBJ2-7; 12 bases are shared with TRBD2. Per germline, CDR1 MNHEY and CDR2 SVGEGT. With 10 bases clipped from V and 3 bases from J, the junction kept 4 bases outside the gene matches. CDR3 size: 13 residues. The CDR3 region has the DNA TGTGCCACGGGACTAGCGGGTATCTACGAGCAGTACTTC. Translating it yields CATGLAGIYEQYF.

The chain combines TRBV29-1 with TRBJ2-1; perhaps D is TRBD1 or TRBD2 (6 bases each). The CDR3 consists of 13 residues. Trimming took 2 bases from V and 7 from J, leaving 12 bases between them. Per germline, CDR1 SQVTM and CDR2 ANQGSEA. The CDR3 nucleotides read TGCAGCGTTGAATGGGGGGCGCGAAATGAGCAGTTCTTC. Its protein product is CSVEWGARNEQFF.

In this sample, this clonotype turned up once. This chain connects TRBV12-3 or TRBV12-4 to TRBJ2-7, with D hard to call. Trimming removed 7 bases at V and 1 base at J, with 11 bases between. The CDR3 loop spans 13 amino acids. The CDR3 reads CASTATTSYEQYF. DNA of the CDR3: TGTGCCAGCACCGCAACTACTTCCTACGAGCAGTACTTC.

This clonotype was detected only a few times. The chain has TRBV7-2 and TRBJ2-3; D perhaps matches TRBD2 (5 bases). The CDR3 has 15 amino acids. Germline V gene lookup returns CDR1 SGHTA and CDR2 FQGNSA. V gave up 5 bases and J gave up 6 bases, with 18 bases separating them. CDR3 residues: CASSDRRTPGDTQYF. The CDR3 DNA reads TGTGCCAGCAGCGATAGGCGGACTCCAGGTGATACGCAGTATTTT. The full variable domain, completed using reference TRBV7-2 and TRBJ2-3, is GAGVSQSPSNKVTEKGKDVELRCDPISGHTALYWYRQSLGQGLEFLIYFQGNSAPDKSGLPSDRFSAERTGGSVSTLTIQRTQQEDSAVYLCASSDRRTPGDTQYFGPGTRLTVL.

This chain joins TRBV4-3 and TRBJ2-7, with D perhaps being TRBD1 or TRBD2 (5 bases each). This CDR3 spans 15 amino acids. V shed 3 bases and J shed 0 bases, with 12 bases lying between them. Per the germline V gene, CDR1 is LGHNA and CDR2 is YSLEER. The CDR3: CASSQEDTSSYEQYF. CDR3 nucleotide sequence: TGCGCCAGCAGCCAGGAGGACACAAGCTCCTACGAGCAGTACTTC.

The chain couples TRBV3-1 to TRBJ2-7; a possible D gene is TRBD1 (6 bases). The CDR3 runs 14 residues. Germline V gives CDR1 LGHDT, CDR2 YNNKEL (reference sequence). V lost 5 bases and J lost 3, with 14 bases in between. CDR3 loop: CASSTGTLLYEQYF. The CDR3 DNA sequence: TGTGCCAGCAGCACCGGGACACTGCTCTACGAGCAGTACTTC.

This clonotype was found a few times. This sequence joins TRBV20-1 and TRBJ2-1; a possible D gene is TRBD2 (6 bases). Germline CDR1 and CDR2: DFQATT and SNEGSKA (reference sequence). The CDR3 sequence is 13 residues long. Trimming removed 6 bases at V and 5 bases at J, with 14 bases between. CDR3 protein: CSARGLRHNEQFF. The CDR3 DNA reads TGCAGTGCGCGGGGACTCCGACACAATGAGCAGTTCTTC.

The CDR3 is CATVTSGSSGELFF. The CDR3 DNA is TGTGCCACCGTTACTAGCGGGAGTAGCGGGGAGCTGTTTTTT. The chain couples TRBV12-3 or TRBV12-4 to TRBJ2-2; 11 nucleotides agree with TRBD2. V lost 10 bases to trimming and J lost 7 bases; unmatched junction nucleotides: 8. This CDR3 comprises 14 residues.

The chain joins TRBV20-1 to TRBJ1-1; 9 bases fit TRBD1. This CDR3 has 15 residues. Germline V gene lookup returns CDR1 DFQATT and CDR2 SNEGSKA (reference sequence). V lost 3 bases and J lost 5; bases outside the gene matches: 10. The CDR3 DNA reads as TGCAGTGCTAGTTTTACGGGACAGGGTATGACTGAAGCTTTCTTT. It codes for CSASFTGQGMTEAFF.

This clonotype was observed many times. The chain joins TRBV7-8 to TRBJ2-3; 11 bases fit TRBD2. This CDR3 has 15 amino acids. CDR1 is SGHVS and CDR2 is FQNEAQ in the germline V gene. With 4 bases clipped from V and 4 bases from J, the junction kept 4 bases outside the gene matches. CDR3 protein: CASSYTSGSPDTQYF. For the CDR3, the DNA is TGTGCCAGCAGCTATACTAGCGGGAGCCCAGATACGCAGTATTTT.

This clonotype was seen only a few times. The chain joins TRBV12-5 to TRBJ2-2, with a possible D match to TRBD2 (6 bases). Trimming cost V 3 bases and J 1 base, with 9 bases left between them. CDR1 and CDR2 (germline): LGHNT, FRNRAP. This CDR3 spans 15 amino acids. CDR3 nucleotide sequence: TGTGCTAGTGGTTTCCATAGCGGGAACACCGGGGAGCTGTTTTTT. Residues: CASGFHSGNTGELFF.

The chain uses TRBV27 and TRBJ2-1; 11 nucleotides match TRBD2. The CDR3 consists of 18 residues. Germline V gives CDR1 MNHEY, CDR2 SMNVEV (reference sequence). V lost 5 bases, J lost 6 bases, and 15 bases stayed unmatched. The CDR3 DNA follows: TGTGCCAGCAGTCCACGCCAATTAGCGGGAGGGCCAGGCAATGAGCAGTTCTTC. This translates into CASSPRQLAGGPGNEQFF.

This clonotype was seen a handful of times. The chain uses TRBV6-2 or TRBV6-3 and TRBJ2-1; 10 nucleotides match TRBD2. Per the germline V gene, CDR1 is MNHEY and CDR2 is SVGEGT. Germline trimming cut 5 bases from V and 6 bases from J; bases unmatched to any gene: 4. The CDR3 has 14 residues. The CDR3 reads CASSPGTSVNEQFF. As DNA, the CDR3 is TGTGCCAGCAGTCCCGGGACTAGCGTCAATGAGCAGTTCTTC.

This clonotype showed up just a few times. The chain carries TRBV15 and TRBJ2-3; D is possibly TRBD1 or TRBD2 (5 bases each). Germline V gene data show CDR1 as LNHNV and CDR2 as YYDKDF (reference sequence). The V end was cut by 3 bases, the J end by 0 bases, with 13 bases between. The length of the CDR3 is 16 residues. CDR3 nucleotide sequence: TGTGCCACCAGCAGGCTTGGGGGTCCTAGCACAGATACGCAGTATTTT. Translation: CATSRLGGPSTDTQYF.

This clonotype came up a few times. This rearrangement joins TRBV18 to TRBJ2-7, with D possibly TRBD2 on 5 matching bases. The CDR3 spans 16 residues. Trimming removed 0 bases from V and 0 bases from J, with 12 bases in between. The germline V gene encodes CDR1 KGHSH and CDR2 LQKENI. The CDR3 DNA reads TGTGCCAGCTCACCACCGGCGAGGACTTACTCCTACGAGCAGTACTTC. Translated, it gives CASSPPARTYSYEQYF.